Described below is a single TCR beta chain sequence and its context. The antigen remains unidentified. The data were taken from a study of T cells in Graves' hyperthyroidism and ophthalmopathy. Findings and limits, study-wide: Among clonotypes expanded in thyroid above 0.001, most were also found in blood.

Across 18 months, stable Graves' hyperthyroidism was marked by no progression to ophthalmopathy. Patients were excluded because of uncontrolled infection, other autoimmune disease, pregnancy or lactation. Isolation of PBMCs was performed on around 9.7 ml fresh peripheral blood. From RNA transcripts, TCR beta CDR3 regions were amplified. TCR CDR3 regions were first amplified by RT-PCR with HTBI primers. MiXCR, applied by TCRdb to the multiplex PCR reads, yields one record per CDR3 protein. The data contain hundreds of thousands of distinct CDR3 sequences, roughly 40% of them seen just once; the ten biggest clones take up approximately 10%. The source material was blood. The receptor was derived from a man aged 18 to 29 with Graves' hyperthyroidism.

The CDR3 here is CASSLKDRGTGELFF. Written as DNA, the CDR3 is TGTGCCAGCAGCTTGAAGGACAGGGGAACCGGGGAGCTGTTTTTT. The V and J genes are TRBV5-6 and TRBJ2-2; 9 bases agree with TRBD1. CDR3 size: 15 residues. The J segment lost 5 bases and the V segment lost 1 base, leaving 3 bases of the junction unmatched. Germline assignment: CDR1 SGHDT and CDR2 YYEEEE.